The clone carrying this TCR beta chain was counted a few times. Its antigen remains unidentified. The method was immunoSEQ multiplex PCR; TCRdb's version includes in-frame clones alone and lacks a portion of them. Counted here are over 45,000 clones, roughly 90% occurring once; the ten biggest clones make up roughly 2%. The data derive from a study of T cell responses to AZD1222 COVID-19 vaccine. The CDR3 has 17 residues. Trimming took off 0 bases at V and 3 bases at J, with 16 bases between the two ends. The germline CDR1 and CDR2 sequences are SGHRS and YFSETQ. Study observations and caveats: Baseline antibody screening turned up just six or seven seropositive AZD1222 recipients. Donors skewed white British and female; clonal diversity was possibly underestimated. There were repertoire samples only from the period after the peak T cell response. Spike-specific TCR depth and breadth grew after two AZD1222 doses.

V usage is TRBV5-1 and J usage is TRBJ1-5; D gene unclear. The receptor's source is an adult in good health. Material: peripheral blood, obtained on day 0 of AZD1222 vaccination. CDR3 amino acids: CASSLVRATQVNQPQHF. The CDR3 DNA is TGCGCCAGCAGCTTGGTAAGGGCAACGCAAGTCAATCAGCCCCAGCATTTT.